This T cell receptor (beta chain) was captured in a study of immune cell composition in non-small cell lung cancer. Study observations and caveats: Squamous lung tumours showed higher top 10 clone scores and clonality than adenocarcinomas. Overall clonality, unlike maximal tumour-associated clone frequency, did not predict TIL reactivity.

Germline V lookup: CDR1 MNHNY, CDR2 SVGAGI (reference sequence). Trimming left V 0 bases short and J 5 bases short, with 11 bases between. The CDR3 is 14 amino acids. Clones were sequenced by immunoSEQ multiplex PCR, and TCRdb holds only the in-frame ones, with some missing. The sample has fewer than 15,000 clones, 69% seen once; the top ten hold around 6.8%. Concerning this clone itself: Its antigen is unidentified.

The rearrangement uses TRBV6-6 and TRBJ2-7; maybe TRBD1 (5 bases). The TCR originated in a human donor with non-small cell lung cancer. Specimen: lung tumor tissue. The CDR3: CASSYSDILNEQYF. In DNA, the CDR3 is TGTGCCAGCAGTTACTCGGACATATTAAACGAGCAGTACTTC.